This T cell receptor (beta chain) was sequenced during a study of spatial heterogeneity in lung cancer (dated by TCRdb to about 2019). A note on the overall study: Beta-chain transcripts were consistently detected in greater numbers than alpha-chain transcripts, which likely reflected higher beta-chain transcript abundance. In the raw uncorrected reads, each unique combination of TCR and UMI appeared on average more than ten times. TCR repertoire features were related to nonsynonymous mutation counts determined by whole-exome sequencing of tumor tissue. Both alpha and beta chains were TCR-sequenced in samples taken at surgery, namely 220 tumor regions, fewer than 80 matched nontumor lung samples and 50 to 60 PBMC samples. In non-small cell lung cancer, the study quantitatively compared TCR alpha and beta repertoires across several tumor regions, matched nontumor lung, and blood. A strong correlation was found between TCR transcript counts in tumor regions and a T cell transcriptional module score from matched bulk RNA-seq.

What the authors observed across the whole study: Counts of ubiquitous and regional expanded TCRs were found to correlate with counts of ubiquitous and regional nonsynonymous mutations, respectively. The tumor nonsynonymous mutation count correlated with the number of expanded intratumoral alpha and beta TCRs. TCR-seq coverage of tumor T cells was estimated at only approximately 7% for alpha chains and less than 15% for beta chains. Confirming at a functional level the hypothesis that regional TCRs recognize regional mutations was considered to require additional single-cell paired TCR alpha and beta sequencing.

Receptors were amplified or captured by 5' RACE. The instrument was a NextSeq 500. To allow correction of PCR and sequencing errors, the TCR library protocol tagged every TCR cDNA molecule with a unique molecular identifier. On the study's bioinformatics: TCR identification, UMI-based error correction and CDR3 extraction were performed with Decombinator tools. TCRs above a frequency of 2 per 1,000, corresponding to the top 1% of the tumor frequency distribution, were defined as expanded. Expanded tumor TCRs were classed as regional if statistically deemed absent (corrected P<0.05) from at least one tumor region, otherwise ubiquitous. Renyi diversity was calculated using the R vegan package after each repertoire was subsampled 100 times to 5,000 TCRs. CDR3 similarity networks were constructed using string-kernel similarity of amino acid triplets, with links drawn between CDR3s whose pairwise similarity was above 0.82. TCRdb itself trimmed the public reads at Q25 with fastp, ran MiXCR and retained productive beta chains. Duplicate CDR3 protein sequences are folded into a single record with the most common DNA and genes. The V and J calls, along with clone size, are taken from TCRdb and not from the paper's own processing. The sample table contains about 3,900 distinct CDR3 sequences; only one count was recorded for over 4% of them. About half of the sample is in the top ten clones.

V loses 4 bases, J loses 6 bases, and the germline ends lie 16 bases apart. CDR1 LGHNA and CDR2 YSLEER were looked up in the germline V gene. The CDR3 covers 15 residues, taking in both the cysteine and the phenylalanine. Just CDR3 DNA is preserved here, 45 bases in frame from base 1. Sample time point, as interpreted from the label and publication: sample taken at primary tumor resection. Samples were obtained from approximately 72 patients with early-stage, untreated non-small cell lung cancer from the lung TRACERx cohort. Without any cell sorting, TCR sequencing was performed on whole RNA extracted either from tumor and nontumor lung tissue or from cryopreserved PBMC samples. Only patients for whom sufficient RNA was available from at least two tumor regions were selected for TCR sequencing. A lung pathologist reviewed the tumor and adjacent nontumor lung specimens before the specimens were selected.

Many counts were recorded for this clonotype. Its cognate antigen has yet to be identified. The sample holds no much larger clone one base away, and base qualities are not on file. The V and J genes are TRBV4-3 and TRBJ2-1; TRBD2 is a weak D gene call, 6 bases matching. This sequence was found in a male donor with early-stage non-small cell lung cancer. This sample comprised lung tumor tissue, obtained at surgery. This receptor has the CDR3 CASSPTAGLFNEQFF. The sequenced DNA: TGCGCCAGCAGCCCAACCGCCGGACTATTCAATGAGCAGTTCTTC.